These T cell receptor beta chains were read from a single sample in a study of response to subunit inactivated influenza vaccine. TCRdb processed the RT-PCR reads anew with MiXCR; each CDR3 protein has one entry. The sample has 700,000 to 900,000 distinct CDR3 sequences, around 20% seen once; the top ten hold more than 8.5%. The sample in question was PBMCs from blood, obtained less than 6 days after vaccination. The receptors were sampled from a man between 45 and 60 years old who received an inactivated influenza vaccine. Each CDR3 is given with its conserved first and last residue. The D gene is left open where the match is weak. Clone size appears in some rows only: once, few, many, or a class for an expanded clone.

j_call cdr3_length d_call v_call clone_size cdr3_nt cdr3_aa
TRBJ2-7 14 . TRBV4-2 . TGTGCCAGCAGCCCCCGCGGCGGGTGGGGAGAGCAGTACTTC CASSPRGGWGEQYF
TRBJ2-7 13 . TRBV10-3 once TGTGCCATCAGGGGCGACAGACTGGACGAGCAGTACTTC CAIRGDRLDEQYF
TRBJ2-1 16 TRBD2 TRBV24-1 few TGTGCCACCAGTGAGGGGACTAGCGGGAGGGGAAATGAGCAGTTCTTC CATSEGTSGRGNEQFF
TRBJ2-1 15 TRBD2 TRBV5-1 few TGCGCCAGCAGCTGGAGACGGGGGGGCCTCAATGAGCAGTTCTTC CASSWRRGGLNEQFF
TRBJ1-2 16 TRBD1 TRBV7-6 . TGTGCCAGCAGTCAGGACAGGGGGCCCTCTAACTATGGCTACACCTTC CASSQDRGPSNYGYTF
TRBJ2-2 17 . TRBV5-1 few TGCGCCAGCAGCTTGGCCGTTGGGAGCCAAGACACCGGGGAGCTGTTTTTT CASSLAVGSQDTGELFF
TRBJ2-3 18 TRBD2 TRBV20-1 few TGCAGTGCTGACGGGACTAGCGGTTACTATTCTAGCACAGATACGCAGTATTTT CSADGTSGYYSSTDTQYF
TRBJ2-5 14 . TRBV20-1 once TGCAGTGCTACACTCGGACTCTTCGGCGGGACCCAGTACTTC CSATLGLFGGTQYF
TRBJ2-1 17 . TRBV11-2 . TGTGCCAGCAGCTCCCAATTAATGACGGAGGGTTTCGATGAGCAGTTCTTC CASSSQLMTEGFDEQFF
TRBJ2-3 12 . TRBV20-1 . TGCAGTGCGATGGGACACTCAGATACGCAGTATTTT CSAMGHSDTQYF
TRBJ2-7 19 TRBD2 TRBV4-2 . TGTGCCAGCAGCCAAGTTTGGGGGGAAACTAGCGGGAGGGCCCGAGAGCAGTACTTC CASSQVWGETSGRAREQYF
TRBJ1-1 13 TRBD1 TRBV30 . TGTGCCTGGAGTGGACAGGGGAACACTGAAGCTTTCTTT CAWSGQGNTEAFF
TRBJ2-2 14 . TRBV12-3/TRBV12-4 . TGTGCCAGCAGCCACGACTCGAACACCGGGGAGCTGTTTTTT CASSHDSNTGELFF
TRBJ2-7 13 . TRBV12-3/TRBV12-4 many TGTGCCAGCAGTTTAAGGGTCTCCTACGAGCAGTACTTC CASSLRVSYEQYF
TRBJ1-1 16 . TRBV7-9 . TGTGCCAGCAGCTTATTTGGGGGAGGAGAGAACACTGAAGCTTTCTTT CASSLFGGGENTEAFF
TRBJ2-1 15 . TRBV7-6 . TGTGCCAGCAGCTTAGTTCGGGGGTATGTTGGAGAGCAGTTCTTC CASSLVRGYVGEQFF
TRBJ2-1 15 . TRBV11-2 . TGTGCCAGCAGCTCACAGGGGACTGTCTCCAATGAGCAGTTCTTC CASSSQGTVSNEQFF
TRBJ2-3 13 . TRBV6-2/TRBV6-3 . TGTGCCAGCAGTTACTGGAAGGAAGATACGCAGTATTTT CASSYWKEDTQYF
TRBJ2-1 15 TRBD1 TRBV12-3/TRBV12-4 . TGTGCCAGCAGGCCCGGAACAGGGGGAGGCAATGAGCAGTTCTTC CASRPGTGGGNEQFF
TRBJ2-4 16 TRBD2 TRBV12-3/TRBV12-4 many TGTGCCAGCAGACAAGCGGGGGGGCTAGCCAAAAACATTCAGTACTTC CASRQAGGLAKNIQYF
TRBJ2-1 12 . TRBV29-1 many TGCAGCGTGGGGCTCTCCTACAATGAGCAGTTCTTC CSVGLSYNEQFF
TRBJ1-4 14 . TRBV13 few TGTGCCAGCAGCTCCAGGGGAATAGGGGAAAAACTGTTTTTT CASSSRGIGEKLFF
TRBJ2-5 15 . TRBV7-8 . TGTGCCAGCAGCCCAGGGCCGGGGGCGCTGGAGACCCAGTACTTC CASSPGPGALETQYF
TRBJ2-1 15 . TRBV5-5 . TGTGCCAGCAGCTTGGAAGCAGGGCAGTACAATGAGCAGTTCTTC CASSLEAGQYNEQFF
TRBJ1-5 12 . TRBV7-9 few TGTGCCAGCAGCTTTGATGGGGGACCCCAGCATTTT CASSFDGGPQHF
TRBJ2-1 14 . TRBV19 once TGTGCCAGTAGTAGGGCTAGCCGGGAGAATGAGCAGTTCTTC CASSRASRENEQFF
TRBJ2-2 15 TRBD2 TRBV20-1 . TGCAGTGCAACGAGCGGGAGGGTGACCACCGGGGAGCTGTTTTTT CSATSGRVTTGELFF
TRBJ1-6 18 . TRBV28 . TGTGCCAGCAGTGGACGATCAGGTTGGAGCTCCTATAATTCACCCCTCCACTTT CASSGRSGWSSYNSPLHF
TRBJ2-1 17 TRBD2 TRBV18 . TGTGCCAGCTCACCTCGGACTAGCGGGAGGGGATACAATGAGCAGTTCTTC CASSPRTSGRGYNEQFF
TRBJ2-2 16 . TRBV20-1 few TGCAGTGCTAGAGATCCTCGACCTAAGGGCGCCGGGGAGCTGTTTTTT CSARDPRPKGAGELFF
TRBJ1-4 18 . TRBV5-1 . TGCGCCAGCAGCTTGGGGCAGAACTTCGCAGGGGAGAATGAAAAACTGTTTTTT CASSLGQNFAGENEKLFF
TRBJ1-4 15 TRBD1 TRBV27 few TGTGCCAGCAGTTTCTCCACAGGGGGAAATGAAAAACTGTTTTTT CASSFSTGGNEKLFF
TRBJ1-5 15 . TRBV7-9 few TGTGCCAGCAGCTCCGACCCAGGGAGCAATCAGCCCCAGCATTTT CASSSDPGSNQPQHF
TRBJ2-5 13 . TRBV5-6 . TGTGCCAGCAGCTCTATGGATCCGAGGACCCAGTACTTC CASSSMDPRTQYF
TRBJ1-2 12 . TRBV20-1 few TGCAGTGCTAGAGGGTCTGACTATGGCTACACCTTC CSARGSDYGYTF
TRBJ2-5 13 . TRBV29-1 few TGCAGCGTTGCTGCCTCCTCCGCGGTGACCCAGTACTTC CSVAASSAVTQYF
TRBJ2-7 15 . TRBV12-3/TRBV12-4 many TGTGCCAGCAGTTTCGGTCAAGGCCTGGGGTACGAGCAGTACTTC CASSFGQGLGYEQYF
TRBJ2-7 17 . TRBV6-1 few TGTGCCAGCACTGGGACAAAATCGCGGATCTACTCCTACGAGCAGTACTTC CASTGTKSRIYSYEQYF